This is a list of T cell receptor beta chains from one sample in a study of regulatory T cells in long-lasting Graves disease. Using its own MiXCR run on the multiplex PCR reads, TCRdb lists one record per CDR3 protein. The table records 600,000 to 650,000 distinct CDR3 sequences, less than 20% of them present only once. The same data also went into a second study, on T cells in Graves' hyperthyroidism and ophthalmopathy.

This material consisted of peripheral blood mononuclear cells (PBMCs), taken at new diagnosis, from a patient treated with antithyroid drugs. These receptor sequences come from a woman aged 25 to 39 with Graves disease. CDR3s include the opening cysteine and the closing phenylalanine or tryptophan. Each record gives: V gene, J gene, D gene, clone size, CDR3 DNA, CDR3 protein. The D gene is left open where the match is weak. The size field is filled for only some rows; it gives once, few, many or a size class.

v_gene: TRBV9
j_gene: TRBJ1-6
d_gene: .
abundance: .
CDR3nt: TGTGCCAGCAGGGACTCAGGGCTTAATTCACCCCTCCACTTT
CDR3aa: CASRDSGLNSPLHF

v_gene: TRBV10-3
j_gene: TRBJ2-3
d_gene: TRBD2
abundance: few
CDR3nt: TGTGCCACGGAAAGGAGCGGGAGGGCCATAGATACGCAGTATTTT
CDR3aa: CATERSGRAIDTQYF

v_gene: TRBV3-1
j_gene: TRBJ1-2
d_gene: .
abundance: .
CDR3nt: TGTGCCAGCAGCCAACAAAGGGGCTATGGCTACACCTTC
CDR3aa: CASSQQRGYGYTF

v_gene: TRBV27
j_gene: TRBJ2-5
d_gene: TRBD2
abundance: many
CDR3nt: TGTGCCAGCAGTTTATCTGCTAGCGGGGGGATGGCCCAGTACTTC
CDR3aa: CASSLSASGGMAQYF

v_gene: TRBV29-1
j_gene: TRBJ1-4
d_gene: .
abundance: many
CDR3nt: TGCAGCGCCGTCCGGGACTGGGGTGAAAAACTGTTTTTT
CDR3aa: CSAVRDWGEKLFF

v_gene: TRBV3-1
j_gene: TRBJ1-1
d_gene: .
abundance: many
CDR3nt: TGTGCCAGCAGCCAAGCCGATCTTAGGCCAGCTTTCTTT
CDR3aa: CASSQADLRPAFF

v_gene: TRBV20-1
j_gene: TRBJ2-1
d_gene: TRBD1
abundance: many
CDR3nt: TGCAGTTCAAACAGGGGGTTGAGCAATGAGCAGTTCTTC
CDR3aa: CSSNRGLSNEQFF

v_gene: TRBV20-1
j_gene: TRBJ1-6
d_gene: .
abundance: .
CDR3nt: TGCAGTGCTAGAGATCGCGTCAGGTTGGATTCACCCCTCCACTTT
CDR3aa: CSARDRVRLDSPLHF

v_gene: TRBV12-3/TRBV12-4
j_gene: TRBJ1-2
d_gene: .
abundance: many
CDR3nt: TGTGCCAGCAGTCAAGGACGGGGCTATGGCTACACCTTC
CDR3aa: CASSQGRGYGYTF

v_gene: TRBV14
j_gene: TRBJ2-5
d_gene: TRBD2
abundance: few
CDR3nt: TGTGCCAGCAGCCGCGTTCTAGCGGGGTACCAAGAGACCCAGTACTTC
CDR3aa: CASSRVLAGYQETQYF

v_gene: TRBV20-1
j_gene: TRBJ2-2
d_gene: TRBD2
abundance: .
CDR3nt: TGCAGTGCTAGAGATTTCGGGACTAGCGGGAGAGCCGGGGAGCTGTTTTTT
CDR3aa: CSARDFGTSGRAGELFF

v_gene: TRBV2
j_gene: TRBJ2-1
d_gene: .
abundance: few
CDR3nt: TGTGCCAGCAGTGAAGGGGGCTGGAAGGGCAATGAGCAGTTCTTC
CDR3aa: CASSEGGWKGNEQFF

v_gene: TRBV7-2
j_gene: TRBJ2-5
d_gene: .
abundance: .
CDR3nt: TGTGCCAGCAGCCGGACTTGGGGGAGCTCAAAAGAGACCCAGTACTTC
CDR3aa: CASSRTWGSSKETQYF

v_gene: TRBV6-2/TRBV6-3
j_gene: TRBJ1-5
d_gene: TRBD1
abundance: many
CDR3nt: TGTGCCAGCAGATCGACAGGGTCGTATTCTAGCAATCAGCCCCAGCATTTT
CDR3aa: CASRSTGSYSSNQPQHF

v_gene: TRBV6-2/TRBV6-3
j_gene: TRBJ2-1
d_gene: TRBD2
abundance: many
CDR3nt: TGTGCCAGCAGTGATAGTTTAGCGACTAGCGGGAGAAATGAGCAGTTCTTC
CDR3aa: CASSDSLATSGRNEQFF

v_gene: TRBV2
j_gene: TRBJ1-4
d_gene: .
abundance: many
CDR3nt: TGTGCCAGCAGTGGGGATCGGGGGGCCTACTTT
CDR3aa: CASSGDRGAYF

v_gene: TRBV6-2/TRBV6-3
j_gene: TRBJ1-4
d_gene: .
abundance: many
CDR3nt: TGTGCCAGCAGTTACTCCAGACTGGAGGGCGAAAAACTGTTTTTT
CDR3aa: CASSYSRLEGEKLFF

v_gene: TRBV10-3
j_gene: TRBJ2-7
d_gene: .
abundance: .
CDR3nt: TGTGCCATCAGTGAGTCGAATTCGGCTCTTTTCGGAGGGAATGAGCAGTACTTC
CDR3aa: CAISESNSALFGGNEQYF

v_gene: TRBV18
j_gene: TRBJ2-5
d_gene: .
abundance: many
CDR3nt: TGTGCCAGCTCACCAGATCTTTTTCTTGAGACCCAGTACTTC
CDR3aa: CASSPDLFLETQYF

v_gene: TRBV27
j_gene: TRBJ1-5
d_gene: .
abundance: many
CDR3nt: TGTGCCAGCAGCCCAAAGGGTGGAGGGACCAGCCAGCCCCAGCATTTT
CDR3aa: CASSPKGGGTSQPQHF

v_gene: TRBV12-3/TRBV12-4
j_gene: TRBJ2-3
d_gene: TRBD2
abundance: many
CDR3nt: TGTGCCAGCACCCAAAGCATAGCGGGAGGAGGCGATACGCAGTATTTT
CDR3aa: CASTQSIAGGGDTQYF

v_gene: TRBV2
j_gene: TRBJ1-6
d_gene: .
abundance: .
CDR3nt: TGTGCCAGCAGCCGGGACCTCTCCAACTCACCCCTCCACTTT
CDR3aa: CASSRDLSNSPLHF

v_gene: TRBV7-6
j_gene: TRBJ2-5
d_gene: TRBD2
abundance: few
CDR3nt: TGTGCCAGCAGCCTACTCCCCATAGGGACTAGCGGGAGTAATTCGAAAGAGACCCAGTACTTC
CDR3aa: CASSLLPIGTSGSNSKETQYF

v_gene: TRBV7-2
j_gene: TRBJ1-1
d_gene: .
abundance: .
CDR3nt: TGTGCCAGCAGGCCAGGGTTGAACACTGAAGCTTTCTTT
CDR3aa: CASRPGLNTEAFF

v_gene: TRBV20-1
j_gene: TRBJ1-5
d_gene: .
abundance: many
CDR3nt: TGCAGTGCTAGCAGTGGGTCGGGGGCTCAGCCCCAGCATTTT
CDR3aa: CSASSGSGAQPQHF

v_gene: TRBV28
j_gene: TRBJ1-6
d_gene: .
abundance: .
CDR3nt: TGTGCCAGCAGACCGGGGGGTGGGGGGTGGAATTCACCCCTCCACTTT
CDR3aa: CASRPGGGGWNSPLHF

v_gene: TRBV6-1
j_gene: TRBJ1-1
d_gene: TRBD1
abundance: few
CDR3nt: TGTGCCAGCGTAACAGGGGGATTTGGGTCTGAAGCTTTCTTT
CDR3aa: CASVTGGFGSEAFF

v_gene: TRBV5-1
j_gene: TRBJ2-7
d_gene: .
abundance: few
CDR3nt: TGCGCCAGCAGCAAGCCCGGCTACGAGCAGTACTTC
CDR3aa: CASSKPGYEQYF

v_gene: TRBV9
j_gene: TRBJ1-2
d_gene: TRBD1
abundance: few
CDR3nt: TGTGCCAGCAGCGTGGATACAGGGGGCAGGGTATACGGCTACACCTTC
CDR3aa: CASSVDTGGRVYGYTF

v_gene: TRBV27
j_gene: TRBJ2-2
d_gene: .
abundance: many
CDR3nt: TGTGCCAGCAGCGTAAACACCGGGGAGCTGTTTTTT
CDR3aa: CASSVNTGELFF

v_gene: TRBV3-1
j_gene: TRBJ2-1
d_gene: TRBD2
abundance: few
CDR3nt: TGTGCCAGCAGCGGGAGGGCCTACGATGAGCAGTTCTTC
CDR3aa: CASSGRAYDEQFF

v_gene: TRBV2
j_gene: TRBJ1-5
d_gene: .
abundance: many
CDR3nt: TGTGCCAGCAGTGAAGCGGGGAGGGCCTATAGCAATCAGCCCCAGCATTTT
CDR3aa: CASSEAGRAYSNQPQHF

v_gene: TRBV5-1
j_gene: TRBJ2-5
d_gene: .
abundance: few
CDR3nt: TGCGCCAGCAGCTTGGTTGGTAGTAAAGAGACCCAGTACTTC
CDR3aa: CASSLVGSKETQYF

v_gene: TRBV10-3
j_gene: TRBJ2-7
d_gene: .
abundance: few
CDR3nt: TGTGCCATCAGTGCCCAACAGGCATACGAGCAGTACTTC
CDR3aa: CAISAQQAYEQYF

v_gene: TRBV20-1
j_gene: TRBJ2-1
d_gene: .
abundance: few
CDR3nt: TGCAGTGCTCAACGAGGGGCCCAATCCTACAATGAGCAGTTCTTC
CDR3aa: CSAQRGAQSYNEQFF

v_gene: TRBV6-2/TRBV6-3
j_gene: TRBJ1-3
d_gene: .
abundance: .
CDR3nt: TGTGCCAGCAGTTACGAGGACCCCATCTCTGGAAACACCATATATTTT
CDR3aa: CASSYEDPISGNTIYF

v_gene: TRBV19
j_gene: TRBJ2-3
d_gene: TRBD2
abundance: .
CDR3nt: TGTGCCAGTAGTCCCCGAGGAGCGGGAGCGACCACAGATACGCAGTATTTT
CDR3aa: CASSPRGAGATTDTQYF

v_gene: TRBV30
j_gene: TRBJ1-4
d_gene: .
abundance: few
CDR3nt: TGTGCCTGGAGTGCCGCGGCGGCTAATGAAAAACTGTTTTTT
CDR3aa: CAWSAAAANEKLFF

v_gene: TRBV7-2
j_gene: TRBJ2-7
d_gene: .
abundance: many
CDR3nt: TGTGCCAGCAGCTTAGGGTACGCGGCGGCCAAGGGCTACGAGCAGTACTTC
CDR3aa: CASSLGYAAAKGYEQYF

v_gene: TRBV6-5
j_gene: TRBJ2-5
d_gene: TRBD1
abundance: many
CDR3nt: TGTGCCAGCAGTTACAGCGGGACAGGGTACGAGACCCAGTACTTC
CDR3aa: CASSYSGTGYETQYF

v_gene: TRBV7-3
j_gene: TRBJ2-1
d_gene: .
abundance: many
CDR3nt: TGTGCCAGCAGCTCCCTAGGGGGAGAGGGCTACAATGAGCAGTTCTTC
CDR3aa: CASSSLGGEGYNEQFF

v_gene: TRBV29-1
j_gene: TRBJ2-1
d_gene: .
abundance: many
CDR3nt: TGCAGCGCTTCTAGCGTCTCCTACAATGAGCAGTTCTTC
CDR3aa: CSASSVSYNEQFF

v_gene: TRBV6-2/TRBV6-3
j_gene: TRBJ2-3
d_gene: .
abundance: many
CDR3nt: TGTGCCAGCAGTTACGGGACTCCACCAGATACGCAGTATTTT
CDR3aa: CASSYGTPPDTQYF

v_gene: TRBV7-9
j_gene: TRBJ2-2
d_gene: .
abundance: .
CDR3nt: TGTGCCAGCAGCTCCCTACAGGGATTTAACACCGGGGAGCTGTTTTTT
CDR3aa: CASSSLQGFNTGELFF

v_gene: TRBV28
j_gene: TRBJ2-7
d_gene: .
abundance: many
CDR3nt: TGTGCCAGCAGCACGTTTTCCTACGAGCAGTACTTC
CDR3aa: CASSTFSYEQYF

v_gene: TRBV3-1
j_gene: TRBJ1-6
d_gene: TRBD1
abundance: .
CDR3nt: TGTGCCAGCAGCCAGGGGACAGGGGGTCTTTCACCCCTCCACTTT
CDR3aa: CASSQGTGGLSPLHF

v_gene: TRBV5-4
j_gene: TRBJ1-5
d_gene: .
abundance: few
CDR3nt: TGTGCCAGCAGCTGGGGGGGAAAAAGCAATCAGCCCCAGCATTTT
CDR3aa: CASSWGGKSNQPQHF

v_gene: TRBV6-2/TRBV6-3
j_gene: TRBJ2-3
d_gene: TRBD1
abundance: many
CDR3nt: TGTGCCAGCAGTGCGGACAGGGCGGCAGATACGCAGTATTTT
CDR3aa: CASSADRAADTQYF

v_gene: TRBV18
j_gene: TRBJ2-7
d_gene: .
abundance: .
CDR3nt: TGTGCCAGCTCACCGACCTTTCCTGGGGAGCAGTACTTC
CDR3aa: CASSPTFPGEQYF

v_gene: TRBV28
j_gene: TRBJ1-2
d_gene: TRBD1
abundance: many
CDR3nt: TGTGCCAGCAGTTTAGACCCGGGACAGGGGATGGACTATGGCTACACCTTC
CDR3aa: CASSLDPGQGMDYGYTF

v_gene: TRBV30
j_gene: TRBJ1-6
d_gene: .
abundance: .
CDR3nt: TGTGCCTGTGGGGATAACGGTTCACCCCTCCACTTT
CDR3aa: CACGDNGSPLHF

v_gene: TRBV28
j_gene: TRBJ1-1
d_gene: .
abundance: many
CDR3nt: TGTGCCAGCAGTCCCGGGACATCCGAGAACACTGAAGCTTTCTTT
CDR3aa: CASSPGTSENTEAFF

v_gene: TRBV15
j_gene: TRBJ2-7
d_gene: TRBD2
abundance: many
CDR3nt: TGTGCCACCAGCAGAGAAGCGGGGGGGAGGACCTACGAGCAGTACTTC
CDR3aa: CATSREAGGRTYEQYF